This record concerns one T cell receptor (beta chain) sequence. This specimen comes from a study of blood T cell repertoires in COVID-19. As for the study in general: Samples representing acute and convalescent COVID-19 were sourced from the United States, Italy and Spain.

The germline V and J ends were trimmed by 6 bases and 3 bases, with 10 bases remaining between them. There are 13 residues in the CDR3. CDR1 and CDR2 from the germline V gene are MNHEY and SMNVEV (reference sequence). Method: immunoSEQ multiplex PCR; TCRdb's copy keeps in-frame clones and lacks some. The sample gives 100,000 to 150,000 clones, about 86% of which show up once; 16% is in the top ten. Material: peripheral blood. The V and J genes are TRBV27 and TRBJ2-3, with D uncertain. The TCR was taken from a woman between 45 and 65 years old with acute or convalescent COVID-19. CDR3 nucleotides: TGTGCCAGCAGGGGTTGGGCGACAGATACGCAGTATTTT. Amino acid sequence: CASRGWATDTQYF.